The 2 T cell receptor beta chains below all came from one sample that was sequenced in a study of CD8+ T cells in alopecia areata. Treatment meaning: oral pan-JAK inhibitor, 5-10 mg twice daily. Following RNA extraction, reverse transcription yielded cDNA that acted as the sequencing template. The protocol was immunoSEQ multiplex PCR, while the TCRdb copy is restricted to in-frame clones and leaves out a portion. Of about 250,000 clones in the sample, 60% were seen once. The sequencing used CD4+ T cells sorted from blood, collected around week 54, from a patient treated with tofacitinib. Receptors were obtained from a human donor with alopecia areata.

This chain joins TRBV19 and TRBJ2-1; a weak D match, TRBD1 (6 bases). Looked up from germline, CDR1 is LNHDA and CDR2 is SQIVND (reference sequence). Trimming took off 4 bases at V and 7 bases at J, with 14 bases between the two ends. The CDR3 length is 14 residues. CDR3 in amino acids: CASSSPGQINEQFF. The DNA of the CDR3 is TGTGCCAGTAGTAGTCCCGGACAGATTAATGAGCAGTTCTTC.

The chain uses TRBV19 and TRBJ1-5; no firm D call. Germline V gives CDR1 LNHDA, CDR2 SQIVND (reference sequence). The CDR3 extends over 16 amino acids. With 2 bases removed from V and 6 bases from J, the gap between germline ends came to 17 bases. CDR3 sequence (DNA): TGTGCCAGTAGTATATCGGACTGGGGATCGAGTCAGCCCCAGCATTTT. Translated, it gives CASSISDWGSSQPQHF.